The 21 T cell receptor beta chains below were found in one sample sequenced in a study of T cells in localized non-small cell lung cancer (dated by TCRdb to the early 2020s). The library relied on the immunoSEQ multiplex PCR assay. TCRdb retrieved this table from immuneACCESS and kept in-frame rearrangements only. Not all clones are present; in checked studies, unresolved V genes account for under half, and no reason is known for the remainder. Counted in this sample were about 29,000 clones; 70% to 90% of them appeared once. 9% to 12% of the sample is held by the ten biggest clonotypes. Specimen: peripheral blood, collected before any cancer treatment. Every receptor here comes from a woman aged 40-69 years with stage I lung adenocarcinoma.

Comments on this clone: Sequence at one end of the junction differs from germline and may be a read error. The rearrangement links TRBV28 to TRBJ2-5, with 9 bases aligning to TRBD1. The CDR3 has 13 residues. Germline V gives CDR1 MDHEN, CDR2 SYDVKM. Written as DNA, the CDR3 is TGTGCCAGCAGTGTACAGGGGGCAGAGACCCAGGACTTC. This sequence encodes CASSVQGAETQDF.

This sequence joins TRBV7-2 and TRBJ2-2, with D unclear. With 5 bases removed from V and 3 bases from J, the gap between germline ends came to 10 bases. This CDR3 spans 14 amino acids. The germline gives CDR1 SGHTA, CDR2 FQGNSA. The CDR3 is CASSPPTHTGELFF. As DNA, the CDR3 is TGTGCCAGCAGCCCCCCCACCCACACCGGGGAGCTGTTTTTT.

The CDR3 DNA reads TGTGCCAGCAGTGAGGTCGGATCGAACACCGGGGAGCTGTTTTTT. Its translation is CASSEVGSNTGELFF. This chain connects TRBV2 to TRBJ2-2, with D hard to call. Germline loops: CDR1 SNHLY, CDR2 FYNNEI. The CDR3 spans 15 residues. With 3 bases removed from V and 0 bases from J, the gap between germline ends came to 8 bases.

The chain employs TRBV4-2 and TRBJ1-5; D is unclear. The CDR3 sequence is 15 residues long. With 0 bases removed from V and 8 bases from J, the gap between germline ends came to 14 bases. Looked up from germline, CDR1 is LGHNA and CDR2 is YNFKEQ. Here the CDR3 DNA reads TGTGCCAGCAGCCAAGATCTATGGGGTAGGGAGCCCCAGCATTTT. Its protein is CASSQDLWGREPQHF.

The V and J genes are TRBV27 and TRBJ2-6, with D uncertain. With 6 bases removed from V and 0 bases from J, the gap between germline ends came to 6 bases. This CDR3 comprises 14 residues. Germline CDR1 and CDR2: MNHEY and SMNVEV (reference sequence). The CDR3 protein is CASRDNSGANVLTF. CDR3 coding DNA: TGTGCCAGCAGAGACAACTCTGGGGCCAACGTCCTGACTTTC.

This clone was counted a single time. The chain joins TRBV6-5 to TRBJ2-1; D is undetermined. CDR1 and CDR2 from the germline V gene are MNHEY and SVGAGI. This CDR3 comprises 12 residues. V was clipped by 5 bases and J by 6 bases, with 8 bases between them. The CDR3 coding sequence is TGTGCCAGCAGTACATACAGCAATGAGCAGTTCTTC. This translates into CASSTYSNEQFF.

The chain couples TRBV29-1 to TRBJ2-3; 8 positions agree with TRBD2. The CDR3 runs to 14 residues. Germline V gene sequence: CDR1 SQVTM, CDR2 ANQGSEA. CDR3 DNA sequence: TGCACCGGGGGGGCAGGGGAGGGAACAGATACGCAGTATTTT. Translated, it gives CTGGAGEGTDTQYF.

The chain employs TRBV5-6 and TRBJ2-5; 8 nucleotides align to TRBD2. V lost 4 bases and J lost 0; bases outside the gene matches: 8. The CDR3 length is 16 residues. Germline CDR1 is SGHDT and CDR2 is YYEEEE. The chain's CDR3 is CASSLLLAVHQETQYF. CDR3 nucleotides: TGTGCCAGCAGCCTGCTACTAGCGGTACACCAAGAGACCCAGTACTTC. The variable domain in full, with the rest retrieved from reference TRBV5-6 and TRBJ2-5, is DAGVTQSPTHLIKTRGQQVTLRCSPKSGHDTVSWYQQALGQGPQFIFQYYEEEERQRGNFPDRFSGHQFPNYSSELNVNALLLGDSALYLCASSLLLAVHQETQYFGPGTRLLVL.

This clone was observed a single time. This chain connects TRBV19 to TRBJ2-6; D ambiguous. The CDR3 runs to 15 residues. V lost 4 bases and J 0 bases, leaving 7 bases between the germline ends. The V gene's germline CDR1 is LNHDA and CDR2 SQIVND (reference sequence). This CDR3 is CASSTAFSGANVLTF. The CDR3 DNA is TGTGCCAGTAGTACGGCCTTCTCTGGGGCCAACGTCCTGACTTTC. Full variable domain (rest looked up from reference TRBV19 and TRBJ2-6): DGGITQSPKYLFRKEGQNVTLSCEQNLNHDAMYWYRQDPGQGLRLIYYSQIVNDFQKGDIAEGYSVSREKKESFPLTVTSAQKNPTAFYLCASSTAFSGANVLTFGAGSRLTVL.

CDR3 loop: CASSLTRQPNYGYTF. CDR3 DNA: TGTGCCAGCAGCTTGACCCGGCAGCCTAACTATGGCTACACCTTC. V usage is TRBV5-5 and J usage is TRBJ1-2; D remains ambiguous. This CDR3 has 15 residues. Deletions cut 1 base from V and 0 bases from J, with 10 bases between. CDR1 SGHKS and CDR2 YYEKEE come from the germline V gene (reference sequence).

The chain carries TRBV5-1 and TRBJ2-7; the match to TRBD1 covers 7 bases. The CDR3 extends over 14 amino acids. With V trimmed by 0 bases and J by 6 bases, 6 bases remained unmatched. The germline gives CDR1 SGHRS, CDR2 YFSETQ. CDR3 sequence: CASSLEGGRGEQYF. CDR3 in DNA: TGCGCCAGCAGCTTGGAAGGGGGCAGGGGCGAGCAGTACTTC.

The rearrangement uses TRBV5-1 and TRBJ1-4, with 7 bases matching TRBD1. The CDR3 loop spans 14 amino acids. CDR1 SGHRS and CDR2 YFSETQ come from the germline V gene. V was pared by 5 bases and J by 7 bases, with 8 bases of the junction left unmatched. The CDR3 DNA follows: TGCGCCAGCAGAGAGGGGACAGTCCCTGAAAAACTGTTTTTT. The encoded protein is CASREGTVPEKLFF.

The chain couples TRBV6-4 to TRBJ1-3; D unclear. Trimming removed 5 bases at V and 2 bases at J, with 10 bases between. Germline values: CDR1 MRHNA, CDR2 SNTAGT. The CDR3 has 14 residues. The CDR3 nucleotides read TGTGCCAGCAGTAAGCGGTTAGCTGGAAACACCATATATTTT. Its translation: CASSKRLAGNTIYF.

The chain couples TRBV10-3 to TRBJ2-3; 13 bases are shared with TRBD2. The CDR3 totals 18 residues. V was pared by 10 bases and J by 0 bases, with 13 bases of the junction left unmatched. The germline V gene encodes CDR1 ENHRY and CDR2 SYGVKD. This CDR3 is CATKKGLAGPPSTDTQYF. Written as DNA, the CDR3 is TGTGCCACCAAGAAGGGACTAGCGGGGCCCCCTAGCACAGATACGCAGTATTTT.

V usage is TRBV7-3 and J usage is TRBJ2-2; either TRBD1 or TRBD2 may fit D (7 bases each). Germline values: CDR1 SGHTA, CDR2 FQGTGA. Trimming pared 4 bases from V and 6 bases from J, leaving 18 bases between. CDR3 length: 16 amino acids. The CDR3 reads CASSSLSGGAPGELFF. The CDR3 DNA follows: TGTGCCAGCAGCTCGTTGTCAGGGGGGGCCCCCGGGGAGCTGTTTTTT.

The gene calls are TRBV14 and TRBJ1-1, with D unclear. The CDR3 consists of 13 residues. Germline values: CDR1 SGHDN, CDR2 FVKESK. Trimming removed 5 bases at V and 0 bases at J, with 7 bases between. The CDR3 sequence is CASSTLMNTEAFF. CDR3 nucleotide sequence: TGTGCCAGCAGCACCCTTATGAACACTGAAGCTTTCTTT.

The J gene is TRBJ2-5, the V gene TRBV5-4; the D gene is possibly TRBD2 (6 bases). There are 14 residues in the CDR3. Germline-derived CDR1 and CDR2 are SGHNT and YYREEE (reference sequence). V was cut by 4 bases and J by 9 bases, with 19 bases left in between. CDR3 sequence: CASSQDPPSDAQYF. DNA of the CDR3: TGTGCCAGCAGCCAAGATCCCCCTAGCGATGCCCAGTACTTC.

The rearrangement uses TRBV28 and TRBJ1-3; 8 bases map to TRBD1. Germline-derived CDR1 and CDR2 are MDHEN and SYDVKM. V shed 6 bases, J shed 0 bases, and the junction held 16 bases outside the gene matches. This CDR3 spans 19 amino acids. Written as DNA, the CDR3 is TGTGCCAGCAGCTCCAACCGGGACAGGTTGGGGGCCTCTGGAAACACCATATATTTT. Translated: CASSSNRDRLGASGNTIYF.

V is TRBV6-5 and J is TRBJ2-7, with D hard to call. The germline CDR1 and CDR2 sequences are MNHEY and SVGAGI. The CDR3 consists of 15 residues. The germline V and J ends were trimmed by 6 bases and 0 bases, with 15 bases remaining between them. CDR3 sequence reads: CASSLEIGASYEQYF. The CDR3, as DNA: TGTGCCAGCAGCCTCGAAATCGGCGCCTCCTACGAGCAGTACTTC.

The chain employs TRBV5-1 and TRBJ2-1, with 9 bases aligning to TRBD1. This CDR3 region has 16 residues. CDR1 and CDR2 from the germline V gene are SGHRS and YFSETQ. The ends lost 3 bases at V and 8 bases at J; junction bases unmatched: 12. The CDR3 here is CASSSSLQGAIDEQFF. For the CDR3, the DNA is TGCGCCAGCAGCTCTTCTTTACAGGGGGCGATCGATGAGCAGTTCTTC.

This clone was seen just once. The V call is TRBV6-5, the J call TRBJ1-1; D may be TRBD1 (5 bases). CDR1 is MNHEY, CDR2 SVGAGI, per germline. V was trimmed by 0 bases and J by 10 bases, leaving 21 bases between them. The CDR3 is 16 amino acids. CDR3 sequence reads: CASSYSRDSGLVRAFF. In DNA form, the CDR3 reads TGTGCCAGCAGTTACTCGCGAGACAGCGGGCTTGTTCGAGCTTTCTTT.